Here is one T cell receptor beta chain with its context. No cognate antigen has been identified for it. There are no base qualities to consult, and no much larger clone falls within one base. Each collaborating institution followed its own protocols to collect whole blood in K2EDTA tubes. For TCRbeta analysis, collaborators shipped samples as frozen whole blood, isolated PBMCs, or DNA extracted from either of those sample types. Counted from cysteine to phenylalanine, this CDR3 has 15 amino acids. The kept DNA is CDR3 alone, 45 bases in frame from the first base. V is pruned by 7 bases and J by 0 bases, leaving 5 bases of the junction without a gene match. The germline V gene specifies KGHSH as CDR1 and LQKENI as CDR2. The sample originates from a study of blood T cell repertoires in COVID-19 (dated by TCRdb to about 2020). Study-wide context: Samples from collaborators originated in the United States, Italy and Spain and spanned both the acute and convalescent phases of COVID-19. The material from the prospective study consisted of cDNA or gDNA derived from T cells, B-cell-depleted T cells, or PBMCs. Deeply sampled blood TCRbeta repertoires from subjects exposed to, actively infected with, or recovered from COVID-19 were included in the dataset. The repertoires were released in a freely available public database meant as a resource for research on the immune response to SARS-CoV-2. Samples came from the ongoing ImmuneRACE study (first 160 participants) plus 1,254 subjects from 6 global collaborators. The sample metadata nearly always contained a de-identified subject ID, COVID-19 status, age in years and sex. Where available, HLA class I and class II types were taken from metadata supplied by the sample provider and were not determined by assay-based typing. What the study reported, not specific to this receptor: The amount of clinical and demographic metadata varied by source and participant and was provided uncurated.

TCRbeta CDR3 regions were amplified from genomic DNA by means of the immunoSEQ Assay, a bias-controlled multiplex PCR. Per the original workflow: Within the assay, amplification of reference gene primers was used to estimate how many nucleated cells each sample contained. To quantify the absolute abundance of each unique TCRbeta CDR3 rearrangement, sequence reads were collapsed and filtered. For each sample, productive Simpson clonality was calculated by taking the square root of Simpson's diversity index across productive rearrangements. Here the immuneACCESS table is served through TCRdb, limited to in-frame sequences with V and J called. Missing clones are a known gap in these copies; in checked studies unresolved V genes cover under half, and the rest lacks a known reason. D and trimming come from the DNA, and the V and J calls and clone size come from that table. For this sample there are around 180,000 clones; roughly four fifths appear just once. In total, the top ten clones hold approximately 7.3% of the sample.

The chain links TRBV18 with TRBJ2-1, with 8 middle bases fitting TRBD1. This TCR was sampled from a human donor in a cohort sampled during active COVID-19. The sequencing input was peripheral blood. The bases are TGTGCCAGCTGCCGGGACAGGAGCTCCTACAATGAGCAGTTCTTC. The translation is CASCRDRSSYNEQFF.